The 25 T cell receptor beta chains below all came from one sample that was sequenced in a study of T cell responses to AZD1222 COVID-19 vaccine. TCRdb's copy holds only in-frame clones and misses some; the assay was immunoSEQ multiplex PCR. Of 50,000 to 70,000 clones detected, 85% to 90% appear once; the ten largest clones hold approximately 19%. Sequencing was performed on peripheral blood, taken on day 0 of MenACWY control vaccination. Source of these receptors: an adult in good health.

The V call is TRBV19, the J call TRBJ2-1, with 12 bases fitting TRBD2. The germline V gene has CDR1 LNHDA and CDR2 SQIVND (reference sequence). V was pared by 3 bases and J by 4 bases, with 7 bases of the junction left unmatched. This CDR3 spans 17 amino acids. The DNA of the CDR3 is TGTGCCAGTAGTATGGCTAGCGGGAGGGCCAGATACAATGAGCAGTTCTTC. Amino acid sequence: CASSMASGRARYNEQFF. Combining the CDR3 with reference TRBV19 and TRBJ2-1 gives the whole variable domain DGGITQSPKYLFRKEGQNVTLSCEQNLNHDAMYWYRQDPGQGLRLIYYSQIVNDFQKGDIAEGYSVSREKKESFPLTVTSAQKNPTAFYLCASSMASGRARYNEQFFGPGTRLTVL.

This sequence joins TRBV4-3 and TRBJ1-1; 8 bases fit TRBD1. The V and J ends lost 0 bases and 4 bases, in that order; junction bases with no gene match: 1. Looked up from germline, CDR1 is LGHNA and CDR2 is YSLEER. The CDR3 runs to 14 residues. CDR3 region: CASSQDTGGTEAFF. The CDR3 coding sequence is TGCGCCAGCAGCCAAGATACAGGGGGCACTGAAGCTTTCTTT.

The CDR3: CASTPGGAGRGNEQFF. In nucleotides, the CDR3 is TGTGCCAGCACCCCCGGAGGGGCAGGGAGAGGCAATGAGCAGTTCTTC. The chain carries TRBV7-2 and TRBJ2-1, with D possibly TRBD2 on 6 matching bases. Per germline, CDR1 SGHTA and CDR2 FQGNSA. V was shortened by 7 bases and J by 6 bases, with 22 bases between the two germline ends. The CDR3 is made up of 16 amino acids.

This clone has just a few counts. The chain joins TRBV5-6 to TRBJ2-1, with TRBD2 matching 13 bases. Germline V lookup: CDR1 SGHDT, CDR2 YYEEEE. The junction had 3 bases not matched to a gene; V was cut back by 1 base and J by 8 bases. The CDR3 totals 15 residues. CDR3 protein: CASSLRTSGSYEQFF. The CDR3 DNA is TGTGCCAGCAGCTTGCGGACTAGCGGGAGCTATGAGCAGTTCTTC.

V usage is TRBV11-2 and J usage is TRBJ1-2; D is uncertain. This CDR3 has 15 residues. The germline V gene encodes CDR1 SGHAT and CDR2 FQNNGV. V was pared by 0 bases and J by 7 bases, with 15 bases between. CDR3 protein: CASSLDVGGRAGYTF. In DNA, the CDR3 is TGTGCCAGCAGCTTAGATGTAGGAGGGCGAGCTGGCTACACCTTC.

V gene TRBV28 combines with J gene TRBJ1-2; 7 positions agree with TRBD1. V dropped 5 bases and J dropped 2; count of bases not matched to a gene: 8. This CDR3 region has 15 residues. Germline CDR1 and CDR2: MDHEN and SYDVKM. The CDR3 DNA reads as TGTGCCAGCAGTAATGAACAGGGGCGAAACTATGGCTACACCTTC. Translated: CASSNEQGRNYGYTF.

The rearrangement links TRBV19 to TRBJ2-7, with D possibly called TRBD1 or TRBD2 (5 bases each). This CDR3 region has 14 residues. The germline CDR1 and CDR2 sequences are LNHDA and SQIVND (reference sequence). Trimming stripped 3 bases from V and 4 bases from J, with 13 bases between. CDR3 loop: CASSIRGLSYEQYF. Written as DNA, the CDR3 is TGTGCCAGTAGTATCCGGGGCCTCTCTTACGAGCAGTACTTC.

The chain couples TRBV20-1 to TRBJ2-3; perhaps TRBD1 as D (6 bases). Trimming removed 3 bases at V and 2 bases at J, with 9 bases between. Germline V gives CDR1 DFQATT, CDR2 SNEGSKA (reference sequence). This CDR3 contains 13 residues. In DNA, the CDR3 is TGCAGTGCTAGTAGGGGGAACACAGATACGCAGTATTTT. This gives the protein CSASRGNTDTQYF.

This sequence joins TRBV6-5 and TRBJ2-1, with 11 bases lining up with TRBD2. V gave up 5 bases and J gave up 0 bases; unmatched junction bases: 0. The CDR3 spans 15 residues. The V gene's germline CDR1 is MNHEY and CDR2 SVGAGI. This chain's CDR3 is CASSTSGSSYNEQFF. The DNA for the CDR3 is TGTGCCAGCAGTACTAGCGGGAGCTCCTACAATGAGCAGTTCTTC.

This clone has just a few counts. V is TRBV18 and J is TRBJ2-2, with 8 bases lining up with TRBD1. The CDR3 is made up of 14 amino acids. Germline V gene sequence: CDR1 KGHSH, CDR2 LQKENI. Unmatched junction bases numbered 6, after V lost 6 bases and J lost 6 bases. Here the CDR3 DNA reads TGTGCCAGCTCCCGTGGACAGGGTTCCGGGGAGCTGTTTTTT. It translates to CASSRGQGSGELFF.

This clone was observed a few times. The CDR3 reads CSVEDSSYEQYF. The CDR3 DNA reads TGCAGCGTTGAAGACAGCTCCTACGAGCAGTACTTC. V gene TRBV29-1 combines with J gene TRBJ2-7, with no clear D. The CDR3 is 12 amino acids. V lost 0 bases and J 0 bases, leaving 3 bases between the germline ends. CDR1 and CDR2 from the germline V gene are SQVTM and ANQGSEA.

V gene TRBV6-5 combines with J gene TRBJ1-2; 8 bases map to TRBD1. The CDR3 is 14 amino acids. Looked up from germline, CDR1 is MNHEY and CDR2 is SVGAGI. V dropped 10 bases and J dropped 3; count of bases not matched to a gene: 10. This CDR3 reads CAISRGQADYGYTF. As DNA, the CDR3 is TGTGCCATTTCCCGGGGACAGGCGGACTATGGCTACACCTTC.

This chain connects TRBV10-1 to TRBJ1-4; TRBD1 matches at 7 bases. CDR1 is WNHNN, CDR2 SYGVQD, per germline (reference sequence). Losses at the gene ends were 4 bases for V and 6 bases for J; bases not matched to a gene: 11. CDR3 size: 16 residues. This chain's CDR3 is CASSASAGGLDEKLFF. The CDR3 nucleotides read TGCGCCAGCAGTGCCTCGGCAGGGGGTCTGGATGAAAAACTGTTTTTT.

J is TRBJ1-1 and V is TRBV4-1; D possibly corresponds to TRBD1 (5 bases). Trimming left V 1 base short and J 4 bases short, with 13 bases between. Germline-derived CDR1 and CDR2 are MGHRA and YSYEKL. This CDR3 is built from 15 residues. The CDR3 spells CASSQAVKQGTEAFF. DNA of the CDR3: TGCGCCAGCAGCCAAGCGGTAAAGCAGGGCACTGAAGCTTTCTTT.

The genes are TRBV11-2 and TRBJ1-2, with 7 bases that match TRBD1. Germline CDR1 and CDR2: SGHAT and FQNNGV. The CDR3 covers 16 residues. Losses at the gene ends were 5 bases for V and 2 bases for J; bases not matched to a gene: 11. The CDR3 is CASSLPMGQPNYGYTF. CDR3 nucleotide sequence: TGTGCCAGCAGCCTCCCCATGGGACAGCCAAACTATGGCTACACCTTC.

The chain carries TRBV27 and TRBJ2-1; 12 nucleotides match TRBD2. V gave up 5 bases and J gave up 8 bases; unmatched junction bases: 16. Germline CDR1 is MNHEY and CDR2 is SMNVEV (reference sequence). This CDR3 has 18 residues. The DNA of the CDR3 is TGTGCCAGCAGTCCTCGGACTAGCGGGAACCTACAAGGGCATGAGCAGTTCTTC. It yields the protein CASSPRTSGNLQGHEQFF.

This clone was recorded a few times. This chain joins TRBV7-9 and TRBJ1-4; D is uncertain. Between the trimmed V and J ends, which lost 2 bases and 5 bases, there was a span of 0 bases. The CDR3 is 11 residues long. CDR1 is SEHNR, CDR2 FQNEAQ, per germline (reference sequence). In DNA, the CDR3 is TGTGCCAGCAGCTTAAATGAAAAACTGTTTTTT. Its protein product is CASSLNEKLFF. The full variable domain, in which reference TRBV7-9 and TRBJ1-4 provide the parts outside the CDR3, is DTGVSQNPRHKITKRGQNVTFRCDPISEHNRLYWYRQTLGQGPEFLTYFQNEAQLEKSRLLSDRFSAERPKGSFSTLEIQRTEQGDSAMYLCASSLNEKLFFGSGTQLSVL.

This clone appeared a single time. The genes are TRBV3-1 (or the pseudogene TRBV3-2) and TRBJ2-7; D possibly corresponds to TRBD1 (6 bases). Per germline, CDR1 LGHDT and CDR2 YNNKEL (reference sequence). Deletions cut 0 bases from V and 2 bases from J, with 11 bases between. The CDR3 contains 15 residues. The chain's CDR3 is CASSQEGQRTYEQYF. The DNA for the CDR3 is TGTGCCAGCAGCCAAGAAGGACAGAGGACCTACGAGCAGTACTTC.

The J gene is TRBJ1-1, the V gene TRBV5-1; 9 nucleotides match TRBD1. The germline V gene has CDR1 SGHRS and CDR2 YFSETQ. The CDR3 consists of 17 residues. J lost 0 bases, V lost 1 base, and 7 bases had no gene match. The CDR3, as DNA: TGCGCCAGCAGCTTGCTGACAGGGGGAGGAATGAACACTGAAGCTTTCTTT. Translation: CASSLLTGGGMNTEAFF.

This clone showed up just once. The gene calls are TRBV4-1 and TRBJ1-1, with D possibly being TRBD1 (6 bases). The ends were cut back, 1 base at V and 1 base at J, with 19 bases in the middle. The CDR3 is 18 amino acids. CDR1 is MGHRA, CDR2 YSYEKL, per germline. This chain's CDR3 is CASSQVPTFGQPNTEAFF. CDR3 DNA sequence: TGCGCCAGCAGCCAAGTTCCGACCTTTGGACAGCCGAACACTGAAGCTTTCTTT.

This chain joins TRBV29-1 and TRBJ1-1, with D possibly matching TRBD1 (6 bases). V lost 0 bases and J 10 bases, leaving 18 bases between the germline ends. This CDR3 has 14 residues. Germline V gives CDR1 SQVTM, CDR2 ANQGSEA. CDR3 in DNA: TGCAGCGTTGAAGAATCAGGGGCACCCTGCCGAGCTTTCTTT. Amino acid sequence: CSVEESGAPCRAFF.

A few counts support this clone. V gene TRBV4-1 combines with J gene TRBJ2-5; D unclear. Trimming removed 4 bases from V and 5 bases from J, with 17 bases in between. Germline V gives CDR1 MGHRA, CDR2 YSYEKL. CDR3 length: 15 amino acids. The CDR3 DNA reads as TGCGCCAGCAGCCTCCGGGCGGCTGAAATTGAGACCCAGTACTTC. Translation: CASSLRAAEIETQYF.

The genes are TRBV7-2 and TRBJ1-1, with D possibly matching TRBD1 (6 bases). CDR3 size: 13 residues. V lost 5 bases and J lost 3, with 10 bases in between. CDR1 SGHTA and CDR2 FQGNSA come from the germline V gene. The CDR3 DNA sequence: TGTGCCAGCAGCCATGACAGGTACACTGAAGCTTTCTTT. Its protein product is CASSHDRYTEAFF.

The chain combines TRBV5-5 with TRBJ2-3, with 7 positions matching TRBD2. This CDR3 has 16 amino acids. The germline gives CDR1 SGHKS, CDR2 YYEKEE (reference sequence). J lost 1 base, V lost 4 bases, and 9 bases had no gene match. CDR3 in DNA: TGTGCCAGCAGCGACCTAAGCGGGACGGGCACAGATACGCAGTATTTT. Protein: CASSDLSGTGTDTQYF. Supplemented by reference TRBV5-5 and TRBJ2-3, the full variable domain reads DAGVTQSPTHLIKTRGQQVTLRCSPISGHKSVSWYQQVLGQGPQFIFQYYEKEERGRGNFPDRFSARQFPNYSSELNVNALLLGDSALYLCASSDLSGTGTDTQYFGPGTRLTVL.

The rearrangement uses TRBV7-2 and TRBJ2-1; 9 positions agree with TRBD2. This CDR3 is 15 amino acids long. Germline V CDR1 and CDR2: SGHTA, FQGNSA. J was trimmed by 3 bases and V by 4 bases; bases with no gene match: 4. CDR3 nucleotides: TGTGCCAGCAGCTCTAGCGGGGTGTTCTACAATGAGCAGTTCTTC. Amino acid sequence: CASSSSGVFYNEQFF.